This is a list of T cell receptor beta chains from one sample in a study of shared clonotypes between healthy human individuals. Profiled with immunoSEQ multiplex PCR; TCRdb holds only in-frame clones, not every one. This table has hundreds of thousands of clones, approximately 80% appearing once. Sequenced input: PBMCs. These receptors were taken from a middle-aged woman in good health. Some clones in this sample may be carry-over from other donors' samples. CDR3s include the opening cysteine and the closing phenylalanine or tryptophan. The order of the fields is CDR3 protein, CDR3 DNA, J gene, V gene, clone size, D gene. The D gene is left open where the match is weak. Rows give clone size only sometimes, using once, few, many, or a class for an expanded clone.

CDR3aa: CASRLQSTDTQYF; CDR3nt: TGTGCCAGCAGACTACAGAGCACAGATACGCAGTATTTT; j_gene: TRBJ2-3; v_gene: TRBV27; abundance: NA; d_gene: NA
CDR3aa: CASRLELGSYNEQFF; CDR3nt: TGTGCCAGCAGGCTGGAGTTAGGCTCCTACAATGAGCAGTTCTTC; j_gene: TRBJ2-1; v_gene: TRBV5-4; abundance: few; d_gene: NA
CDR3aa: CASSGDSGTYNEQFF; CDR3nt: TGTGCCAGCAGTGGAGATAGCGGGACCTACAATGAGCAGTTCTTC; j_gene: TRBJ2-1; v_gene: TRBV6-4; abundance: NA; d_gene: TRBD2
CDR3aa: CASSFLDGGGYTF; CDR3nt: TGTGCCAGCAGCTTTTTGGACGGGGGCGGCTACACCTTC; j_gene: TRBJ1-2; v_gene: TRBV11-3; abundance: NA; d_gene: NA
CDR3aa: CASSLGGQVSYEQYF; CDR3nt: TGTGCCAGCAGCTTAGGGGGACAGGTTAGCTACGAGCAGTACTTC; j_gene: TRBJ2-7; v_gene: TRBV13; abundance: NA; d_gene: TRBD1
CDR3aa: CAWNPGGRAFF; CDR3nt: TGTGCCTGGAACCCAGGGGGGAGGGCTTTCTTT; j_gene: TRBJ1-1; v_gene: TRBV30; abundance: few; d_gene: TRBD1
CDR3aa: CASSIWDAGELFF; CDR3nt: TGTGCCAGTAGTATTTGGGATGCCGGGGAGCTGTTTTTT; j_gene: TRBJ2-2; v_gene: TRBV19; abundance: NA; d_gene: NA
CDR3aa: CASSTRDRGDYGYTF; CDR3nt: TGTGCCAGCAGTACGCGGGACAGGGGAGACTATGGCTACACCTTC; j_gene: TRBJ1-2; v_gene: TRBV27; abundance: few; d_gene: TRBD1
CDR3aa: CASSRRVGFSNTGELFF; CDR3nt: TGCGCCAGCAGCCGTCGCGTGGGGTTTTCTAACACCGGGGAGCTGTTTTTT; j_gene: TRBJ2-2; v_gene: TRBV5-1; abundance: few; d_gene: NA
CDR3aa: CSVEKGNYGYTF; CDR3nt: TGCAGCGTTGAAAAGGGCAACTATGGCTACACCTTC; j_gene: TRBJ1-2; v_gene: TRBV29-1; abundance: NA; d_gene: NA
CDR3aa: CASSENLSPNTGELFF; CDR3nt: TGTGCCAGCAGTGAGAACCTATCACCGAACACCGGGGAGCTGTTTTTT; j_gene: TRBJ2-2; v_gene: TRBV6-1; abundance: NA; d_gene: NA
CDR3aa: CASMTGGEDSPLHF; CDR3nt: TGCGCCAGCATGACAGGGGGCGAAGATTCACCCCTCCACTTT; j_gene: TRBJ1-6; v_gene: TRBV5-1; abundance: NA; d_gene: TRBD1
CDR3aa: CASSYSPGRTNTEAFF; CDR3nt: TGTGCCAGCAGTTACTCGCCGGGACGGACGAACACTGAAGCTTTCTTT; j_gene: TRBJ1-1; v_gene: TRBV6-5; abundance: NA; d_gene: NA
CDR3aa: CRGTVLGYTF; CDR3nt: TGCAGAGGGACAGTTCTTGGCTACACCTTC; j_gene: TRBJ1-2; v_gene: TRBV20-1; abundance: NA; d_gene: TRBD1
CDR3aa: CASSVFGDRGEKLFF; CDR3nt: TGTGCCAGCAGCGTTTTCGGGGATAGGGGTGAAAAACTGTTTTTT; j_gene: TRBJ1-4; v_gene: TRBV9; abundance: NA; d_gene: NA
CDR3aa: CASRKTGVNTEAFF; CDR3nt: TGTGCCAGCAGAAAGACAGGGGTCAACACTGAAGCTTTCTTT; j_gene: TRBJ1-1; v_gene: TRBV6-6; abundance: once; d_gene: TRBD1